These T cell receptor beta chains were read from a single sample in a study of blood T cell repertoires in COVID-19. Generated by immunoSEQ multiplex PCR, the TCRdb table keeps only in-frame clones and is missing some. This table holds roughly 230,000 clones, roughly 81% found once. Sequenced: peripheral blood. The receptor set was obtained from a man aged 45 to 65 with acute or convalescent COVID-19. Each CDR3 is given with its conserved first and last residue. A D gene is named only where the DNA matches it firmly. A clone size is listed for some rows: how often the clone was seen (once, few, many), or a class if it is expanded.

once | TRBJ1-1 | - | TRBV18 | TGTGCCAGCTCACCGGTAGACTTTGGTAGGAACACTGAAGCTTTCTTT | CASSPVDFGRNTEAFF
- | TRBJ2-5 | TRBD1 | TRBV19 | TGTGCCAGCTCTGGTCGTCGGGACAGTAGCCAAGAGACCCAGTACTTC | CASSGRRDSSQETQYF
few | TRBJ1-2 | TRBD1 | TRBV5-1 | TGCGCCAGCAGCACGACAGGGGGTGACTATGGCTACACCTTC | CASSTTGGDYGYTF
- | TRBJ2-5 | TRBD2 | TRBV28 | TGTGCCAGCAGCCCCCCGGGACTAGCGGGAGTGGAGACCCAGTACTTC | CASSPPGLAGVETQYF
- | TRBJ1-1 | TRBD1 | TRBV3-1/TRBV3-2 | TGTGCCAGCAGCCGGGGACAGGGGTTCCCGAACACTGAAGCTTTCTTT | CASSRGQGFPNTEAFF
- | TRBJ2-3 | TRBD1 | TRBV2 | TGTGCTGAGGGTAGGACAGGGGGCGGAGATACGCAGTATTTT | CAEGRTGGGDTQYF
- | TRBJ2-7 | - | TRBV27 | TGTGCCAGCAGTCCGGTGGGGCCTTACGAGCAGTACTTC | CASSPVGPYEQYF
- | TRBJ2-5 | TRBD1 | TRBV14 | TGTGCCAGCAGCCACTTTGGACAGGGAAGTAGGGAGACCCAGTACTTC | CASSHFGQGSRETQYF
- | TRBJ2-5 | TRBD2 | TRBV15 | TGTGCCACCAGCAGAGATGGCGGGAGAAATCAAGAGACCCAGTACTTC | CATSRDGGRNQETQYF
- | TRBJ1-3 | - | TRBV3-1/TRBV3-2 | TGTGCCAGCAGCCAATCGTTACAGTGGAGAAACACCATATATTTT | CASSQSLQWRNTIYF
once | TRBJ2-1 | TRBD1 | TRBV10-1 | TGCGCCAGCAGTCCCCAGGGACAGGGGGCTTTCAATGAGCAGTTCTTC | CASSPQGQGAFNEQFF
- | TRBJ2-7 | TRBD2 | TRBV7-9 | TGTGCCAGCAGCTCTCTTTCTAGCGGGAAGGAGCAGTACTTC | CASSSLSSGKEQYF
- | TRBJ1-5 | - | TRBV6-5 | TGTGCCAGCAGTACAGGGCCACCCGATCAGCCCCAGCATTTT | CASSTGPPDQPQHF
- | TRBJ1-2 | - | TRBV2 | TGTGCCAGCAGTGATTTTCAGGGCAACTATGGCTACACCTTC | CASSDFQGNYGYTF
- | TRBJ1-1 | TRBD1 | TRBV5-1 | TGCGCCACCTCGGCACAGGGGGCCCTAAACACTGAAGCTTTCTTT | CATSAQGALNTEAFF
- | TRBJ1-2 | - | TRBV7-9 | TGTGCCAGCAGCATAGGACCGGCGGCGTATGGCTACACCTTC | CASSIGPAAYGYTF
- | TRBJ2-7 | TRBD2 | TRBV30 | TGTGCCTGGAGTGTTCGCCGGGGGGGCCCCTCCTACGAGCAGTACTTC | CAWSVRRGGPSYEQYF
- | TRBJ2-7 | - | TRBV7-9 | TGTGCCAGCAGCTCACCGGGACATGGGCGCGAGCAGTACTTC | CASSSPGHGREQYF
once | TRBJ2-7 | TRBD1 | TRBV19 | TGTGCCAGTAGTACGGACAGGGATCACTACGAGCAGTACTTC | CASSTDRDHYEQYF
- | TRBJ1-4 | TRBD1 | TRBV18 | TGTGCCAGCTCACCACAGATTAGGGGGCTTGGAGGAGAGGAAAAACTGTTTTTT | CASSPQIRGLGGEEKLFF
few | TRBJ2-7 | TRBD2 | TRBV7-9 | TGTGCCAGCAGCCTATGGGACTATCGCGAGCAGTACTTC | CASSLWDYREQYF
once | TRBJ2-7 | - | TRBV6-5 | TGTGCCAGCAGCAATCAGGGAGGCTCCTACGAGCAGTACTTC | CASSNQGGSYEQYF
once | TRBJ1-1 | TRBD1 | TRBV5-1 | TGCGCCAGCAGAGGAGGACAGGGAAACACTGAAGCTTTCTTT | CASRGGQGNTEAFF
- | TRBJ2-4 | - | TRBV5-4 | TGTGCCAGCAGCCCCCCTAGCGTGGACATTCAGTACTTC | CASSPPSVDIQYF
- | TRBJ1-4 | - | TRBV3-1/TRBV3-2 | TGTGCCAGCAGCCAAGCAGGGATTAGCGGTGAAAAACTGTTTTTT | CASSQAGISGEKLFF
once | TRBJ1-5 | - | TRBV27 | TGTGCCAGCAGTTTATGGGGGCTCGCCAATCAGCCCCAGCATTTT | CASSLWGLANQPQHF
- | TRBJ1-2 | - | TRBV30 | TGTGCCTGGAGTGCTCATCCAGGGGTCTATGGCTACACCTTC | CAWSAHPGVYGYTF
- | TRBJ2-7 | TRBD2 | TRBV11-2 | TGTGCCAGCAGTTCCAGCGGGGGGTATAGGTCGGGGCAGTACTTC | CASSSSGGYRSGQYF
- | TRBJ1-1 | - | TRBV19 | TGTGCCAGTAGTATAGGTGCAGGGGTTATCACTGAAGCTTTCTTT | CASSIGAGVITEAFF
few | TRBJ1-4 | - | TRBV9 | TGTGCCAGCAGCGTAGGAGGGCAAGGAGAACTGTTTTTT | CASSVGGQGELFF
- | TRBJ1-1 | - | TRBV10-3 | TGTGCCATCGGGCGGAACACTGAAGCTTTCTTT | CAIGRNTEAFF
- | TRBJ2-5 | TRBD1 | TRBV3-1/TRBV3-2 | TGTGCCAGCATACCACTCAGGTCTCAGGGGGCCGGAGAGACCCAGTACTTC | CASIPLRSQGAGETQYF
- | TRBJ2-7 | TRBD2 | TRBV5-1 | TGCGCCAGCAGGAAGGCGGGACTAGTCTACGAGCAGTACTTC | CASRKAGLVYEQYF
- | TRBJ2-7 | - | TRBV19 | TGTGCCAGCAGCCGGTTGGAGGGGCTCCACGAGCAGTACTTC | CASSRLEGLHEQYF
- | TRBJ1-5 | - | TRBV5-6 | TGTGCCAGCAGCTTGAGGGCAGGGTATAGCAATCAGCCCCAGCATTTT | CASSLRAGYSNQPQHF
- | TRBJ1-1 | - | TRBV5-6 | TGTGCCAGCAGCTTGGTGGGCAGGAGGGACACTGAAGCTTTCTTT | CASSLVGRRDTEAFF
- | TRBJ2-3 | - | TRBV28 | TGTGCCAGCAGTACTCCAACAGATACGCAGTATTTT | CASSTPTDTQYF
- | TRBJ1-5 | TRBD1 | TRBV28 | TGTGCCAGCAGCCTGATTTCCGGGACAGGGGGCTTAAGCAATCAGCCCCAGCATTTT | CASSLISGTGGLSNQPQHF
- | TRBJ1-4 | - | TRBV6-5 | TGTGCCAGCAGTCCTCCAGGGCCAACTAATGAAAAACTGTTTTTT | CASSPPGPTNEKLFF
- | TRBJ2-1 | - | TRBV6-4 | TGTGCCAGCAGTGTTCCCACCCTAGGTAGGAGCTCCTACAATGAGCAGTTCTTC | CASSVPTLGRSSYNEQFF
- | TRBJ1-1 | TRBD1 | TRBV7-3 | TGTGCCAGCAGCTTAAGGGGACAGGGGTTCGACACTGAAGCTTTCTTT | CASSLRGQGFDTEAFF
- | TRBJ2-1 | - | TRBV28 | TGTGCCAGCAGTTCGCTCGCAGGGGATGCCTACAATGAGCAGTTCTTC | CASSSLAGDAYNEQFF
- | TRBJ2-5 | TRBD2 | TRBV5-6 | TGTGCCAGCAGCTTGACTAGCGTACAAGAGACCCAGTACTTC | CASSLTSVQETQYF
once | TRBJ2-7 | TRBD1 | TRBV28 | TGTGCCAGCGGATTGCAAGGGACAGGGCTCTACGAGCAGTACTTC | CASGLQGTGLYEQYF
- | TRBJ1-3 | - | TRBV6-6 | TGTGCCAGCAAGATAGCTGGAAACACCATATATTTT | CASKIAGNTIYF
once | TRBJ1-2 | - | TRBV7-8 | TGTGCCAGCAGCCTCGTGATGAGCAGTCGGGTGGACTCTGGCTACACCTTC | CASSLVMSSRVDSGYTF
- | TRBJ2-7 | TRBD2 | TRBV27 | TGTGCCAGCAGTACCGGGACTAGCTACGAGCAGTACTTC | CASSTGTSYEQYF
- | TRBJ2-2 | - | TRBV7-2 | TGTGCCAGCAGCTTACGGGGTGGCACCGGGGAGCTGTTTTTT | CASSLRGGTGELFF